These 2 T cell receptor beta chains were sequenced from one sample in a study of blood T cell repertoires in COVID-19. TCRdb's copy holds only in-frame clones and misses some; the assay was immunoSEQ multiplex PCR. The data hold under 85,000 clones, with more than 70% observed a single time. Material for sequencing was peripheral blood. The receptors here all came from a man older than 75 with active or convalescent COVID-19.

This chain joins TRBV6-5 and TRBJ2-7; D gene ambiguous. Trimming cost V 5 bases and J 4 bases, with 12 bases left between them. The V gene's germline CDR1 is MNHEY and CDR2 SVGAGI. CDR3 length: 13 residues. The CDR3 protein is CASSRKERYEQYF. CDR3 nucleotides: TGTGCCAGCAGTAGGAAGGAGAGGTACGAGCAGTACTTC.

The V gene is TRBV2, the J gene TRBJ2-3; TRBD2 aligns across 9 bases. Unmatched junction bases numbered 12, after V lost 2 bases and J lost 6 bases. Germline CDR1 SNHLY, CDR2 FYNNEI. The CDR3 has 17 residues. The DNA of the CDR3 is TGTGCCAGCAGTGAAAGTTGGGGACTAGCATCCCGTGATACGCAGTATTTT. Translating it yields CASSESWGLASRDTQYF. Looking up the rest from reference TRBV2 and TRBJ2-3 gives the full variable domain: EPEVTQTPSHQVTQMGQEVILRCVPISNHLYFYWYRQILGQKVEFLVSFYNNEISEKSEIFDDQFSVERPDGSNFTLKIRSTKLEDSAMYFCASSESWGLASRDTQYFGPGTRLTVL.